These T cell receptor beta chains were read from a single sample in a study of blood T cell repertoires in COVID-19. The method was immunoSEQ multiplex PCR; TCRdb's version includes in-frame clones alone and lacks a portion of them. Of 150,000 to 200,000 clones in the sample, 80% to 90% were seen once. Sequenced: PBMCs or T cells enriched from blood (not recorded which). The origin of the receptors is a woman aged 18 to 35 who had recovered from COVID-19. CDR3s include the opening cysteine and the closing phenylalanine or tryptophan. D genes are given only for firm matches. Part of the rows lack a size; the others show once, few, many or a class for expanded clones.

J gene: TRBJ2-1; CDR3 length: 15; D gene: -; V gene: TRBV11-2; clone size: -; CDR3 DNA: TGTGCCAGCAGCTTACAAGGGGGGGGTTACAATGAGCAGTTCTTC; CDR3 protein: CASSLQGGGYNEQFF
J gene: TRBJ1-5; CDR3 length: 15; D gene: -; V gene: TRBV9; clone size: -; CDR3 DNA: TGTGCCAGCAGCGTACAGGGCCAGCGCAATCAGCCCCAGCATTTT; CDR3 protein: CASSVQGQRNQPQHF
J gene: TRBJ2-6; CDR3 length: 17; D gene: TRBD1; V gene: TRBV5-1; clone size: once; CDR3 DNA: TGCGCCAGCAGCCCCGGACAGGGGGCAATTGGGGCCAACGTCCTGACTTTC; CDR3 protein: CASSPGQGAIGANVLTF
J gene: TRBJ1-4; CDR3 length: 13; D gene: -; V gene: TRBV7-2; clone size: many; CDR3 DNA: TGTGCCAGCAGCGCCCGGACAGCTGAAAAACTGTTTTTT; CDR3 protein: CASSARTAEKLFF
J gene: TRBJ2-2; CDR3 length: 14; D gene: TRBD2; V gene: TRBV5-5; clone size: -; CDR3 DNA: TGTGCCAGCAGCGGCCCTAGCGGGGGGGCCGGGCTGTTTTTT; CDR3 protein: CASSGPSGGAGLFF
J gene: TRBJ1-5; CDR3 length: 14; D gene: -; V gene: TRBV28; clone size: few; CDR3 DNA: TGTGCCAGCAGTCCCGGACTGAGCAATCAGCCCCAGCATTTT; CDR3 protein: CASSPGLSNQPQHF
J gene: TRBJ2-3; CDR3 length: 13; D gene: -; V gene: TRBV3-1/TRBV3-2; clone size: -; CDR3 DNA: TGTGCCAGCAGCCAAGACCCCGCAGATACGCAGTATTTT; CDR3 protein: CASSQDPADTQYF
J gene: TRBJ2-7; CDR3 length: 14; D gene: TRBD2; V gene: TRBV15; clone size: -; CDR3 DNA: TGTGCCACCAGCTCAGCGGGGGGCGCTTACGAGCAGTACTTC; CDR3 protein: CATSSAGGAYEQYF
J gene: TRBJ2-3; CDR3 length: 16; D gene: TRBD2; V gene: TRBV6-2/TRBV6-3; clone size: -; CDR3 DNA: TGTGCCAGCAGCCCTCCGGGAGCGGGGGGGTCGGATACGCAGTATTTT; CDR3 protein: CASSPPGAGGSDTQYF
J gene: TRBJ2-7; CDR3 length: 13; D gene: -; V gene: TRBV14; clone size: -; CDR3 DNA: TGTGCCAGCAGCCAAGCGGGGGTTGGCGAGCAGTACTTC; CDR3 protein: CASSQAGVGEQYF
J gene: TRBJ2-3; CDR3 length: 17; D gene: TRBD2; V gene: TRBV4-1; clone size: -; CDR3 DNA: TGCGCCAGCAGCCTAATGCCCCCCCTAGCGGGCACAGATACGCAGTATTTT; CDR3 protein: CASSLMPPLAGTDTQYF
J gene: TRBJ1-4; CDR3 length: 16; D gene: TRBD1; V gene: TRBV28; clone size: -; CDR3 DNA: TGTGCCAGCAGTTTGGGGGGACAGGGGGCTAAAGGGGAACTGTTTTTT; CDR3 protein: CASSLGGQGAKGELFF
J gene: TRBJ1-5; CDR3 length: 13; D gene: -; V gene: TRBV27; clone size: -; CDR3 DNA: TGTGCCAGCAGTCTATTACAGGGTATGGCCCAGCATTTT; CDR3 protein: CASSLLQGMAQHF
J gene: TRBJ2-1; CDR3 length: 14; D gene: -; V gene: TRBV24-1; clone size: -; CDR3 DNA: TGTGCCACCAGTGATCCGGACTTTCGAAATGAGCAGTTCTTC; CDR3 protein: CATSDPDFRNEQFF
J gene: TRBJ1-3; CDR3 length: 16; D gene: -; V gene: TRBV3-1/TRBV3-2; clone size: -; CDR3 DNA: TGTGCCAGCAGCCAAGATATGGCTGCCCCGGGGAACACCATATATTTT; CDR3 protein: CASSQDMAAPGNTIYF
J gene: TRBJ1-5; CDR3 length: 14; D gene: -; V gene: TRBV2; clone size: -; CDR3 DNA: TGTGCCAGCAGTGAAGGCAGGGAAAATCAGCCCCAGCATTTT; CDR3 protein: CASSEGRENQPQHF
J gene: TRBJ2-1; CDR3 length: 14; D gene: -; V gene: TRBV9; clone size: -; CDR3 DNA: TGTGCCAGCAGCGCTAGCAGAGGGGGTAATGAGCAGTTCTTC; CDR3 protein: CASSASRGGNEQFF
J gene: TRBJ1-3; CDR3 length: 16; D gene: TRBD1; V gene: TRBV7-6; clone size: -; CDR3 DNA: TGTGCCAGCAGCCTGGGACAGGGAGGACCTGGAAACACCATATATTTT; CDR3 protein: CASSLGQGGPGNTIYF
J gene: TRBJ2-5; CDR3 length: 15; D gene: -; V gene: TRBV5-1; clone size: -; CDR3 DNA: TGCGCCAGCAGCTTGGCCGCGGGATTCCAAGAGACCCAGTACTTC; CDR3 protein: CASSLAAGFQETQYF
J gene: TRBJ1-5; CDR3 length: 15; D gene: TRBD1; V gene: TRBV2; clone size: -; CDR3 DNA: TGTGCCAGCAGTCGGGACAGGGGGCAGGGGCAGCCCCAGCATTTT; CDR3 protein: CASSRDRGQGQPQHF
J gene: TRBJ1-3; CDR3 length: 17; D gene: -; V gene: TRBV4-1; clone size: -; CDR3 DNA: TGCGCCAGCAGCCAAACCCTAGGGGACACGCTCGGAAACACCATATATTTT; CDR3 protein: CASSQTLGDTLGNTIYF
J gene: TRBJ1-2; CDR3 length: 15; D gene: TRBD1; V gene: TRBV30; clone size: -; CDR3 DNA: TGTGCCTGGAGTGCACTCGGACAGGGACTTGATGGCTACACCTTC; CDR3 protein: CAWSALGQGLDGYTF
J gene: TRBJ2-2; CDR3 length: 16; D gene: TRBD1; V gene: TRBV6-5; clone size: once; CDR3 DNA: TGTGCCAGCAGTTACTCGGGACAGGGGGCCCACGGGGAGCTGTTTTTT; CDR3 protein: CASSYSGQGAHGELFF
J gene: TRBJ2-7; CDR3 length: 18; D gene: -; V gene: TRBV4-1; clone size: -; CDR3 DNA: TGCGCCAGCAGCCAAGATCGGGAGCAACTCTCAAGGTCCTACGAGCAGTACTTC; CDR3 protein: CASSQDREQLSRSYEQYF
J gene: TRBJ1-3; CDR3 length: 15; D gene: -; V gene: TRBV5-1; clone size: -; CDR3 DNA: TGCGCCAGCAGCTTGGGGGAGGATTCTGGAAACACCATATATTTT; CDR3 protein: CASSLGEDSGNTIYF
J gene: TRBJ1-6; CDR3 length: 13; D gene: -; V gene: TRBV6-5; clone size: few; CDR3 DNA: TGTGCCAGCACCTCAAACTATGGATCACCCCTCCACTTT; CDR3 protein: CASTSNYGSPLHF
J gene: TRBJ1-5; CDR3 length: 16; D gene: -; V gene: TRBV5-1; clone size: -; CDR3 DNA: TGCGCCAGCAGCTTAACTGCAGGAGGGCCGGATCAGCCCCAGCATTTT; CDR3 protein: CASSLTAGGPDQPQHF
J gene: TRBJ1-1; CDR3 length: 17; D gene: -; V gene: TRBV15; clone size: -; CDR3 DNA: TGTGCCACCAGCAGAGGGTCCAGGGGCGACTTGAACACTGAAGCTTTCTTT; CDR3 protein: CATSRGSRGDLNTEAFF
J gene: TRBJ2-1; CDR3 length: 15; D gene: TRBD1; V gene: TRBV5-4; clone size: -; CDR3 DNA: TGTGCCAGCAGTACAAGGACAGGGGCGATAACTGAGCAGTTCTTC; CDR3 protein: CASSTRTGAITEQFF
J gene: TRBJ1-2; CDR3 length: 12; D gene: TRBD1; V gene: TRBV6-5; clone size: -; CDR3 DNA: TGTGCCAGCAGCCACAGGGGGCACGGCTACACCTTC; CDR3 protein: CASSHRGHGYTF
J gene: TRBJ2-7; CDR3 length: 12; D gene: TRBD1; V gene: TRBV10-3; clone size: -; CDR3 DNA: TGTGCCATCATGGGACAGAGCTACGAGCAGTACTTC; CDR3 protein: CAIMGQSYEQYF
J gene: TRBJ2-2; CDR3 length: 15; D gene: -; V gene: TRBV11-2; clone size: -; CDR3 DNA: TGTGCCAGCAGCGCCCTCGGGGGGAACACCGGGGAGCTGTTTTTT; CDR3 protein: CASSALGGNTGELFF
J gene: TRBJ2-7; CDR3 length: 13; D gene: TRBD1; V gene: TRBV13; clone size: -; CDR3 DNA: TGTGCCAGCAGCTCCTATGTGACAGGGGAACAGTACTTC; CDR3 protein: CASSSYVTGEQYF
J gene: TRBJ2-6; CDR3 length: 17; D gene: TRBD1; V gene: TRBV14; clone size: -; CDR3 DNA: TGTGCCAGCAGCCAAGCCGGTGGGACAGCCAGGGCCAACGTCCTGACTTTC; CDR3 protein: CASSQAGGTARANVLTF
J gene: TRBJ1-5; CDR3 length: 15; D gene: -; V gene: TRBV10-1; clone size: -; CDR3 DNA: TGCGCCAGCAGTGGTAGGGGGGGCCCTAATCAGCCCCAGCATTTT; CDR3 protein: CASSGRGGPNQPQHF